This T cell receptor (beta chain) was found in a study of cytomegalovirus exposure and HLA in healthy donors. Among the 90 to 150 subjects of the validation cohort, separate from the 666-subject first cohort, were the donors. Profiling relied on immunoSEQ multiplex PCR, and the TCRdb table lists in-frame clones only, not all of them. The data show about 250,000 clones, roughly 87% seen once. The CDR3 spans 13 residues. Trimming at V came to 3 bases and at J to 5 bases, leaving 5 bases not matched to a gene. The germline CDR1 and CDR2 sequences are GTSNPN and SVGIG (reference sequence). The sequenced sample was PBMCs. This TCR came from a man younger than 30 in good health and CMV-seropositive. The chain is built from TRBV30 and TRBJ1-1; 8 nucleotides match TRBD1. The CDR3: CAWSGQGRTEAFF. The CDR3, as DNA: TGTGCCTGGAGCGGACAGGGTCGGACTGAAGCTTTCTTT.